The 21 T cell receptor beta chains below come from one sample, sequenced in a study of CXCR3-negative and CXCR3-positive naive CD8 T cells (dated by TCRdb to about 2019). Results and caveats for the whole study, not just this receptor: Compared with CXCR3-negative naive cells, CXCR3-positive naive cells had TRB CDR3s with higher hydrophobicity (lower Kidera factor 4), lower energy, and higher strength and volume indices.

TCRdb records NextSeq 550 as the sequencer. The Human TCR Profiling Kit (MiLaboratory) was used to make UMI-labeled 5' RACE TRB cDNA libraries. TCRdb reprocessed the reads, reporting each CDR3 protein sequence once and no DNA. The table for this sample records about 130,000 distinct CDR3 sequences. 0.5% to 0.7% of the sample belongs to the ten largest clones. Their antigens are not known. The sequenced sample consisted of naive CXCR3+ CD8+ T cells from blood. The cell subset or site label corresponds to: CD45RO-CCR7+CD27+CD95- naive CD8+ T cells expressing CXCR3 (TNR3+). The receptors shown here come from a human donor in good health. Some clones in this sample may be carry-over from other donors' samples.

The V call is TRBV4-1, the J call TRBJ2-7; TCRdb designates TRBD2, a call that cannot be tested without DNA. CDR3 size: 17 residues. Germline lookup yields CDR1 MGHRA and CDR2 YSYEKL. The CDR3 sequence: CASSQEGLAGGGDEQYF.

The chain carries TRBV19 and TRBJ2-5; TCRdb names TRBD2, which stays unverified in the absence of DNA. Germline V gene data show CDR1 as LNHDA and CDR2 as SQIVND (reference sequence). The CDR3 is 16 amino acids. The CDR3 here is CASSFTSGPTQETQYF. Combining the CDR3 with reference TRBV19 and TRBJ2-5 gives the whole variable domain DGGITQSPKYLFRKEGQNVTLSCEQNLNHDAMYWYRQDPGQGLRLIYYSQIVNDFQKGDIAEGYSVSREKKESFPLTVTSAQKNPTAFYLCASSFTSGPTQETQYFGPGTRLLVL.

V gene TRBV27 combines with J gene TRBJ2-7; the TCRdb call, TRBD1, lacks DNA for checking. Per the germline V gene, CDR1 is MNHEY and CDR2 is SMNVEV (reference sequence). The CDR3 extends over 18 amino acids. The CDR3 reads CASSSELQTPGYSYEQYF.

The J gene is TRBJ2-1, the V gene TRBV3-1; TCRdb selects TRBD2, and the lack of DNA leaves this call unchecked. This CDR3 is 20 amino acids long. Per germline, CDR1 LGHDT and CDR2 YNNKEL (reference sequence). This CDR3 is CASSPRPLAGGPSSYNEQFF.

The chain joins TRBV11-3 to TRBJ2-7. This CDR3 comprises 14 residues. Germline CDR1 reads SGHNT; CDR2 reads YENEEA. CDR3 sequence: CASSPEGSSYEQYF.

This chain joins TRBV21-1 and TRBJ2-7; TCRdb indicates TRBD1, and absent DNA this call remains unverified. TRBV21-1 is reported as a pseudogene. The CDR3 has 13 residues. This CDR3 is CASRDRDAYEQYF.

The CDR3 protein is CSVEAGAVLTYNEQFF. The chain combines TRBV29-1 with TRBJ2-1; TCRdb returns TRBD1, unconfirmable since there is no DNA. CDR3 length: 16 residues. Germline loops: CDR1 SQVTM, CDR2 ANQGSEA.

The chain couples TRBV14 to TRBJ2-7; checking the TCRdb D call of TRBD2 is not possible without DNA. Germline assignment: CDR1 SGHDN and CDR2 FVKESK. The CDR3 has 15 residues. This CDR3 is CASSQGLAGFYEQYF.

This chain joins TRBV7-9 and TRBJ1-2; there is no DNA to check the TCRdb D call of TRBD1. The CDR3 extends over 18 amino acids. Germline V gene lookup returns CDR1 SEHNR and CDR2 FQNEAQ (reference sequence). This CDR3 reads CASSGQQGDYARDYGYTF.

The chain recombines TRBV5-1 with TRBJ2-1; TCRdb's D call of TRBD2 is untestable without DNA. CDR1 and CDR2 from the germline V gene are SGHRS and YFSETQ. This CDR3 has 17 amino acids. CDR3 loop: CASSLTSGRSSYNEQFF.

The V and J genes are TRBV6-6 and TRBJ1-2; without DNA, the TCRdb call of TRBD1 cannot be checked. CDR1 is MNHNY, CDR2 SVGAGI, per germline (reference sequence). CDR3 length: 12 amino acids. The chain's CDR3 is CAPRRGGSGYTF.

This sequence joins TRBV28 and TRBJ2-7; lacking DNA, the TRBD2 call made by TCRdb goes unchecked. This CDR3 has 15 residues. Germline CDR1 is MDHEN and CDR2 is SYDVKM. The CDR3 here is CASSLGSSLNYEQYF.

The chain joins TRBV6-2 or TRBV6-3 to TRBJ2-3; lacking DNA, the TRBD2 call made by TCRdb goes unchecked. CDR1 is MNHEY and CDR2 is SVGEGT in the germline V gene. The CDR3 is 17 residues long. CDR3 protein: CASSPLWTSGGKDTQYF.

The CDR3 spells CSARGVGQMNEQFF. The chain joins TRBV20-1 to TRBJ2-1; TCRdb lists TRBD1, though no DNA is available to test this call. Germline V gene data show CDR1 as DFQATT and CDR2 as SNEGSKA (reference sequence). This CDR3 contains 14 residues.

The CDR3 sequence: CSAPDGYGYTF. The chain uses TRBV20-1 and TRBJ1-2. The CDR3 consists of 11 residues. The germline V gene encodes CDR1 DFQATT and CDR2 SNEGSKA (reference sequence).

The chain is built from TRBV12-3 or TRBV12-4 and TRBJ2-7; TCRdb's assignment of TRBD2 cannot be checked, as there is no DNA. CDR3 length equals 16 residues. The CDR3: CASSLALGVSSYEQYF.

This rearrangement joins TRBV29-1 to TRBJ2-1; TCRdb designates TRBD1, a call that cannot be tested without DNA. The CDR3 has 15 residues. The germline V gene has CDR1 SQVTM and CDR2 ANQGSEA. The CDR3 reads CSVVGEGIHYNEQFF.

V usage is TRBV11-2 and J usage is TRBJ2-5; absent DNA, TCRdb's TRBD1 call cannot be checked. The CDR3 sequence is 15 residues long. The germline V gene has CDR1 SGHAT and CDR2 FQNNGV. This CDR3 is CASSLGMGAQETQYF.

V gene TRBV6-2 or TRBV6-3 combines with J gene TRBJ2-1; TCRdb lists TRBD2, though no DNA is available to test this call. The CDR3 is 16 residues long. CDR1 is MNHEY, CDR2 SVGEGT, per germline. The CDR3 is CASSLLAEGSHNEQFF.

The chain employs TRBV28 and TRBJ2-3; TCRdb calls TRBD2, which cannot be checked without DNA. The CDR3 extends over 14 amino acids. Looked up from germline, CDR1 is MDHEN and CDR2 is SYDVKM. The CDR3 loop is CASTWTSGTDTQYF.

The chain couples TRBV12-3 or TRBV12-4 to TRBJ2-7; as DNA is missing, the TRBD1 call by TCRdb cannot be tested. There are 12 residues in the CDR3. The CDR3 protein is CASSLGGFEQCF.